This TCR beta chain stems from a study of cytomegalovirus exposure and HLA in healthy donors. CDR3 length equals 17 residues. Trimming shortened V by 8 bases and J by 2 bases, and 24 bases separated the two germline ends. Germline V gene lookup returns CDR1 SNHLY and CDR2 FYNNEI. Use of 60 Vbeta and 13 Jbeta primers characterized the PCR. TCRdb keeps only in-frame clones here, not all; method: immunoSEQ multiplex PCR. In the table there are 90,000 to 140,000 clones, over 80% of which are singletons. Sequenced material: PBMCs. The chain couples TRBV2 to TRBJ2-5, with a possible D match to TRBD1 (6 bases). This TCR was sampled from a man aged 18 to 30 in good health and CMV-seronegative. CDR3 nucleotides: TGTGCCAGCGGGGTGTTACTCCCACAGGGAATTCAAGAGACCCAGTACTTC. This encodes CASGVLLPQGIQETQYF.